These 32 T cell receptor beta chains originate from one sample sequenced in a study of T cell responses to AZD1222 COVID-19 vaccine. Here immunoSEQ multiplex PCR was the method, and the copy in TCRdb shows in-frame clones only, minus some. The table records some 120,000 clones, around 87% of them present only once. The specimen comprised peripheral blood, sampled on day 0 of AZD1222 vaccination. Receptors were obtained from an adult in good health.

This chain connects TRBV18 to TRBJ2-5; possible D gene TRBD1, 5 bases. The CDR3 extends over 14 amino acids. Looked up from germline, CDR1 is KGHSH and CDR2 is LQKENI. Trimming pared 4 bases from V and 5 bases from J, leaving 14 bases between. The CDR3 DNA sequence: TGTGCCAGCTCACGCCAGGGTCATCGGGAGACCCAGTACTTC. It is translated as CASSRQGHRETQYF.

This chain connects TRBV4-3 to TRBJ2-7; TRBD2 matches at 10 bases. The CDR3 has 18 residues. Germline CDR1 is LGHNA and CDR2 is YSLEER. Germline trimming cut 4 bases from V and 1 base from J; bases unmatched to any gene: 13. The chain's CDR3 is CASSLRASGGAGSYEQYF. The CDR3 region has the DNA TGCGCCAGCAGCCTCCGGGCCAGCGGGGGGGCCGGATCCTACGAGCAGTACTTC.

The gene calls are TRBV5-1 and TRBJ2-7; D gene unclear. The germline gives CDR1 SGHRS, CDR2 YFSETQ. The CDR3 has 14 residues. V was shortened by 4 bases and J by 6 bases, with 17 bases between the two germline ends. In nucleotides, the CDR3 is TGCGCCAGCAGCGAGGCAAATGGGCCTGGCGAGCAGTACTTC. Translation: CASSEANGPGEQYF.

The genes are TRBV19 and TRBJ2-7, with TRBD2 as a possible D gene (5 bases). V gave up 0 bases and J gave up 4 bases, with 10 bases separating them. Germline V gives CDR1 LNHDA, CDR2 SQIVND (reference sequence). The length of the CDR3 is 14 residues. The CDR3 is CASSIDPGRYEQYF. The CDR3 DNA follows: TGTGCCAGTAGTATAGATCCGGGAAGGTACGAGCAGTACTTC.

The CDR3 nucleotides are TGTGCCAGCAGTTGGGGGAACAGGGGGTCTAGGCGTGGCTACACCTTC. Protein product: CASSWGNRGSRRGYTF. The chain uses TRBV6-5 and TRBJ1-2; 8 positions match TRBD1. Germline loops: CDR1 MNHEY, CDR2 SVGAGI. The CDR3 has 16 amino acids. Trimming took 4 bases from V and 7 from J; bases not matched to a gene: 14.

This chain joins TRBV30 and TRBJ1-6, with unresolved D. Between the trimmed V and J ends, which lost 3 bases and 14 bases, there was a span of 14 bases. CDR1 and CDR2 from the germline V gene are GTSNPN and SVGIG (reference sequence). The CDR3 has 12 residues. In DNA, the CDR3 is TGTGCCTGGAGCCCCTCGGTTTGGGCCCTCCACTTT. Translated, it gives CAWSPSVWALHF.

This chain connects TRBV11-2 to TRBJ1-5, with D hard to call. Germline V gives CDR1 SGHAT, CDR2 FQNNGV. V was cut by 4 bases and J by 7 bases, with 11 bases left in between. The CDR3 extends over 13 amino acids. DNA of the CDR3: TGTGCCAGCAGCTCCCCCCCGGGGCAGCCCCAGCATTTT. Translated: CASSSPPGQPQHF.

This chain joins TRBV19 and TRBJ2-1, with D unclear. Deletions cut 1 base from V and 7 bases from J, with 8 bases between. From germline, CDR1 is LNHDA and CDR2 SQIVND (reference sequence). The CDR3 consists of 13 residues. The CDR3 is CASSIGLGNEQFF. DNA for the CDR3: TGTGCCAGTAGTATAGGCCTGGGGAATGAGCAGTTCTTC.

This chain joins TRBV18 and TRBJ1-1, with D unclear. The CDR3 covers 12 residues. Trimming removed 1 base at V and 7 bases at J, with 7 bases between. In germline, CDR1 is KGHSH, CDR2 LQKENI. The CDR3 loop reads CASSPLGVEAFF. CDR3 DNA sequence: TGTGCCAGCTCACCACTCGGGGTTGAAGCTTTCTTT. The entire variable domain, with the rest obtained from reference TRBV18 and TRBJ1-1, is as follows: NAGVMQNPRHLVRRRGQEARLRCSPMKGHSHVYWYRQLPEEGLKFMVYLQKENIIDESGMPKERFSAEFPKEGPSILRIQQVVRGDSAAYFCASSPLGVEAFFGQGTRLTVV.

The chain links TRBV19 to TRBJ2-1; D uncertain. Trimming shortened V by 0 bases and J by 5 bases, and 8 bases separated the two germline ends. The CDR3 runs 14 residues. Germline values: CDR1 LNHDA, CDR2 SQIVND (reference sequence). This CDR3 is CASSIDRTNNEQFF. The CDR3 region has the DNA TGTGCCAGTAGTATAGACAGGACGAACAATGAGCAGTTCTTC.

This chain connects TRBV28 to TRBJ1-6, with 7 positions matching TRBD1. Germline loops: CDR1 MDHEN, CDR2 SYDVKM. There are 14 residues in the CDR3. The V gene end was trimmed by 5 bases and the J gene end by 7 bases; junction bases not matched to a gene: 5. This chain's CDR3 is CASSKGQPNSPLHF. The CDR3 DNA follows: TGTGCCAGCAGTAAGGGACAGCCAAATTCACCCCTCCACTTT.

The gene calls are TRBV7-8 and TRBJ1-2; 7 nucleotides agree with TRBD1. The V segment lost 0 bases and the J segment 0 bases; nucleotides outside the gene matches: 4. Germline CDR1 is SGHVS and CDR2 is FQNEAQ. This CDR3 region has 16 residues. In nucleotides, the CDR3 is TGTGCCAGCAGCTTAGCGATAGGGGGCCCTAACTATGGCTACACCTTC. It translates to CASSLAIGGPNYGYTF.

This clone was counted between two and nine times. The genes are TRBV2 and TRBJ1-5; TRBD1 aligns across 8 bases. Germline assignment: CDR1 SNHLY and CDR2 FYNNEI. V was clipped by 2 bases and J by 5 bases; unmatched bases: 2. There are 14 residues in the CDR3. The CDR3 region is CASSESGGHQPQHF. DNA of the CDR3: TGTGCCAGCAGTGAATCAGGGGGCCATCAGCCCCAGCATTTT.

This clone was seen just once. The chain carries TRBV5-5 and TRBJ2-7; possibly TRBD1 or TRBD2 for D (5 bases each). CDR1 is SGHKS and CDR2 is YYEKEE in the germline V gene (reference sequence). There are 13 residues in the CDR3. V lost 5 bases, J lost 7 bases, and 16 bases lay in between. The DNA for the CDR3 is TGTGCCAGCAGTTCCGGGACCCTTAGAGAGCAGTACTTC. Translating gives CASSSGTLREQYF.

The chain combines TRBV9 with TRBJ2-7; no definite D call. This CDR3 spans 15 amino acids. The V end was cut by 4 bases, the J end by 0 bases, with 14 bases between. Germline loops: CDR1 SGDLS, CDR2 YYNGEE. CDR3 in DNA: TGTGCCAGCAGCACCCGGACGGCAAACTCCTACGAGCAGTACTTC. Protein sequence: CASSTRTANSYEQYF.

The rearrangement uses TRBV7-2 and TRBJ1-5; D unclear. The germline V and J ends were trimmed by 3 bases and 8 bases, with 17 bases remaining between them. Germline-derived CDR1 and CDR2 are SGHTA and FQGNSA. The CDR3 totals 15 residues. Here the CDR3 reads CASSLAGVPSEPQHF. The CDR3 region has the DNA TGTGCCAGCAGCTTGGCAGGCGTTCCTAGTGAGCCCCAGCATTTT.

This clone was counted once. This chain's CDR3 is CASSPRDRNTEAFF. As DNA, the CDR3 is TGTGCCAGCTCACCACGCGACCGGAACACTGAAGCTTTCTTT. The chain is built from TRBV18 and TRBJ1-1; D not resolved. The germline V gene has CDR1 KGHSH and CDR2 LQKENI. The ends were cut back, 1 base at V and 1 base at J, with 7 bases in the middle. The CDR3 is 14 amino acids.

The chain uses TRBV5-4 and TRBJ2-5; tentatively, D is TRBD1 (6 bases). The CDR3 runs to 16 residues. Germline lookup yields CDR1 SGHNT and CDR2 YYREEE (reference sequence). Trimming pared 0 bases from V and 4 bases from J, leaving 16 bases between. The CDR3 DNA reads TGTGCCAGCAGCTTGGGGGGCGCAGGGGCGGGAGAGACCCAGTACTTC. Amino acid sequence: CASSLGGAGAGETQYF.

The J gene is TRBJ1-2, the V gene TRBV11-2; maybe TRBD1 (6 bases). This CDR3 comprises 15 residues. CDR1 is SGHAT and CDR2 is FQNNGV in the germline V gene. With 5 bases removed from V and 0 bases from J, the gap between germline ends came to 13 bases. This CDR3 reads CASSTLDRPNYGYTF. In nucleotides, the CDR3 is TGTGCCAGCAGCACCCTGGACAGACCTAACTATGGCTACACCTTC.

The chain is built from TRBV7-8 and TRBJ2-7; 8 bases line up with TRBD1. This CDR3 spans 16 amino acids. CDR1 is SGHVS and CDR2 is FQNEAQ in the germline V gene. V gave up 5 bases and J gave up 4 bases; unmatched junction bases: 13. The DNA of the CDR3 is TGTGCCAGCAGCCCATCCCCGAGGACAGGGATATACGAGCAGTACTTC. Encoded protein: CASSPSPRTGIYEQYF.

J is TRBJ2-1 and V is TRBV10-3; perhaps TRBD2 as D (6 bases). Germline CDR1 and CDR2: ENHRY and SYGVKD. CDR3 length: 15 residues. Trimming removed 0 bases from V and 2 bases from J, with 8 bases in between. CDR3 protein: CAISESAGTYNEQFF. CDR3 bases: TGTGCCATCAGTGAGTCGGCGGGGACCTACAATGAGCAGTTCTTC.

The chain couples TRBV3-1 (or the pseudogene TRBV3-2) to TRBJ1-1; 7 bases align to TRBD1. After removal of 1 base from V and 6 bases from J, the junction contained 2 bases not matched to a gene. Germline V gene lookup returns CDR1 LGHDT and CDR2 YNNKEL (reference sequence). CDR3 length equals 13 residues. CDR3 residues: CASSQGDRAEAFF. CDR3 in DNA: TGTGCCAGCAGCCAAGGGGACAGAGCTGAAGCTTTCTTT.

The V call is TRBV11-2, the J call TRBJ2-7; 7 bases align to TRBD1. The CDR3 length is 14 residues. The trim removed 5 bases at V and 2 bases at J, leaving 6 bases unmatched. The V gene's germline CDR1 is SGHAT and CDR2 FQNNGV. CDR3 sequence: CASSIETGTYEQYF. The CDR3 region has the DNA TGTGCCAGCAGCATCGAGACAGGGACCTACGAGCAGTACTTC. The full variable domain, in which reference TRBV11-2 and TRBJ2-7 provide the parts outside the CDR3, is EAGVAQSPRYKIIEKRQSVAFWCNPISGHATLYWYQQILGQGPKLLIQFQNNGVVDDSQLPKDRFSAERLKGVDSTLKIQPAKLEDSAVYLCASSIETGTYEQYFGPGTRLTVT.

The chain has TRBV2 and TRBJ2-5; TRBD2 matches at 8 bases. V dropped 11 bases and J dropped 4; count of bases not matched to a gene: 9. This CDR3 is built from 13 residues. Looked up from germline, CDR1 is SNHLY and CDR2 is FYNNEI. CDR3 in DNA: TGTGCCTGCTCAGCGGGGGCCGGAGAGACCCAGTACTTC. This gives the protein CACSAGAGETQYF.

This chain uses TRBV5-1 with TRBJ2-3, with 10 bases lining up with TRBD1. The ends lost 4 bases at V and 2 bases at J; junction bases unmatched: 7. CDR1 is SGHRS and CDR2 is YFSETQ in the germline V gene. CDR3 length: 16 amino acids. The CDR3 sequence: CASSLRGQGITDTQYF. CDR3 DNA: TGCGCCAGCAGCCTGCGGGGACAGGGGATCACAGATACGCAGTATTTT.

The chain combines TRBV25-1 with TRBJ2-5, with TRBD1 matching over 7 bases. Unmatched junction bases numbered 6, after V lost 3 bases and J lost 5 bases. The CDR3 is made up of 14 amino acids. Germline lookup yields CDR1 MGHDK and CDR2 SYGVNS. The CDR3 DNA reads TGTGCCAGCAGTGACCCGGGACAGCCGGAGACCCAGTACTTC. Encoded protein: CASSDPGQPETQYF.

In nucleotides, the CDR3 is TGTGCCACCAGGGTGTCAGGGAACACTGAAGCTTTCTTT. It encodes CATRVSGNTEAFF. The V gene is TRBV24-1, the J gene TRBJ1-1, with D unresolved. V was pared by 7 bases and J by 1 base, with 9 bases between. The CDR3 totals 13 residues. From germline, CDR1 is KGHDR and CDR2 SFDVKD.

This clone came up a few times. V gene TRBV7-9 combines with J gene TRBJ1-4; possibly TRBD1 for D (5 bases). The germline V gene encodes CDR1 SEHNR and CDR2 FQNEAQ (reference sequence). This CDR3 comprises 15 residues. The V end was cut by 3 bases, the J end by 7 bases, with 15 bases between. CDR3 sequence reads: CASSFATNGGEKLFF. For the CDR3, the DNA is TGTGCCAGCAGCTTCGCCACCAACGGGGGTGAAAAACTGTTTTTT.

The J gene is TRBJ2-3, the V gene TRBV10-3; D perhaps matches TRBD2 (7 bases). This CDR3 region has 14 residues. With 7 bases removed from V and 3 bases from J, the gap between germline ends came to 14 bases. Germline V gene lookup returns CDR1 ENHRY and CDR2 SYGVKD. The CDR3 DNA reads TGTGCCATCACGCGGGGGCAGGATACAGATACGCAGTATTTT. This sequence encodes CAITRGQDTDTQYF.

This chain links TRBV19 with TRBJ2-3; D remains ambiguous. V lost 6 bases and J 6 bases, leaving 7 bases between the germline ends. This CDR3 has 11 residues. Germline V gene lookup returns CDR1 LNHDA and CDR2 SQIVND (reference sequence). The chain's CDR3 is CASSQLDTQYF. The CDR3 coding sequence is TGTGCCAGTAGCCAGTTGGATACGCAGTATTTT. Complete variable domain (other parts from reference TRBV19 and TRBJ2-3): DGGITQSPKYLFRKEGQNVTLSCEQNLNHDAMYWYRQDPGQGLRLIYYSQIVNDFQKGDIAEGYSVSREKKESFPLTVTSAQKNPTAFYLCASSQLDTQYFGPGTRLTVL.

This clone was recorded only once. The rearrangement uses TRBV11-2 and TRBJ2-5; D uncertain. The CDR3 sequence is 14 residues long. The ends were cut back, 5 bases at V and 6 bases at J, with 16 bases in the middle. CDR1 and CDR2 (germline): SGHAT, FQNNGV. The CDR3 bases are TGTGCCAGCAGCCCTCCAGGCCCGCCGAAGACCCAGTACTTC. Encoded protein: CASSPPGPPKTQYF.

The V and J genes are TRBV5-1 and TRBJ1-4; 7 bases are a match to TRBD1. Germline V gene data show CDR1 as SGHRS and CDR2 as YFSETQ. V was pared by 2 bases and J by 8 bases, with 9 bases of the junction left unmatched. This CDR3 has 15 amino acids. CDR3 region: CASSFGDRDREKLFF. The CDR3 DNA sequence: TGCGCCAGCAGCTTTGGCGACAGGGATCGGGAAAAACTGTTTTTT.